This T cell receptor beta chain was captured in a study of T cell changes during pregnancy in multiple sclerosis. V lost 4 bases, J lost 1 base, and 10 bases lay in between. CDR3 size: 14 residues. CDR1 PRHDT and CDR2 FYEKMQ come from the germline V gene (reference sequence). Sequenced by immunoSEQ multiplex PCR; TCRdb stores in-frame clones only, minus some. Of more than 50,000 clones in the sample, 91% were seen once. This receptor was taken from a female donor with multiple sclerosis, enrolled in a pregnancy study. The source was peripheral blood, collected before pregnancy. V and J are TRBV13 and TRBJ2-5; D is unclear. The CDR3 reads CASSWAEAQETQYF. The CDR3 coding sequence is TGTGCCAGCAGCTGGGCAGAAGCCCAAGAGACCCAGTACTTC.